Included here is one T cell receptor (beta chain) sequence, with context. Its antigen is unidentified. Using immunoSEQ multiplex PCR, the repertoire was profiled, and TCRdb retains in-frame clones only, with some absent. In the table there are fewer than 130,000 clones, about four fifths of which are singletons. This sample stems from a study of T cell responses to AZD1222 COVID-19 vaccine. Overall study findings and caveats: Donors were mostly white British, more females; clonal diversity possibly underestimated. Variant regions that are unmutated are reportedly the target of nearly half of spike-specific TCRs. Dominant CD4 TCR responses targeted spike regions 160-218 and 743-854. Researchers took repertoire samples only after the peak T cell response had come.

Sample: peripheral blood, taken on day 0 of AZD1222 vaccination. The receptor comes from an adult in good health.

The CDR3 sequence: CATFGTPAGYEQYF. CDR3 bases: TGTGCCACCTTCGGGACTCCAGCGGGGTACGAGCAGTACTTC. The chain employs TRBV6-5 and TRBJ2-7; 7 positions agree with TRBD2. Germline assignment: CDR1 MNHEY and CDR2 SVGAGI. The V gene end was trimmed by 10 bases and the J gene end by 4 bases; junction bases not matched to a gene: 13. The CDR3 is 14 amino acids.